One and the same sample provided the 25 T cell receptor beta chains below, sequenced in a study of cytomegalovirus exposure and HLA in healthy donors. The PCR was carried out with 60 Vbeta primers and 13 Jbeta primers. Method: immunoSEQ multiplex PCR; TCRdb's copy keeps in-frame clones and lacks some. This repertoire shows about 110,000 clones, 60% to 85% found once; its top ten account for over 4%. The sample consisted of PBMCs. These receptors were collected from a female donor in good health and CMV-seropositive.

This sequence joins TRBV27 and TRBJ1-1; 7 bases align to TRBD1. Trimming took 6 bases from V and 4 from J; bases not matched to a gene: 8. The germline gives CDR1 MNHEY, CDR2 SMNVEV (reference sequence). The CDR3 has 14 residues. This CDR3 is CASSPLDRATEAFF. Written as DNA, the CDR3 is TGTGCCAGCAGCCCCCTAGACAGGGCCACTGAAGCTTTCTTT.

The V call is TRBV9, the J call TRBJ1-2, with TRBD1 matching 7 bases. V lost 3 bases, J lost 3 bases, and 2 bases stayed unmatched. CDR3 length equals 13 residues. Germline CDR1 and CDR2: SGDLS and YYNGEE. CDR3 nucleotides: TGTGCCAGCAGCGGAGACAGGGACTATGGCTACACCTTC. As protein: CASSGDRDYGYTF.

In nucleotides, the CDR3 is TGTGCCAGCTCACAGAGCGGGGACAGGGTCAGATATGGCTACACCTTC. It is translated as CASSQSGDRVRYGYTF. The V call is TRBV18, the J call TRBJ1-2, with 9 bases identical to TRBD1. The CDR3 is 16 amino acids. Trimming at V came to 4 bases and at J to 5 bases, leaving 11 bases not matched to a gene. Germline CDR1 and CDR2: KGHSH and LQKENI.

The chain uses TRBV7-9 and TRBJ2-1, with 12 bases fitting TRBD2. Germline CDR1 SEHNR, CDR2 FQNEAQ (reference sequence). V was clipped by 5 bases and J by 6 bases; unmatched bases: 5. The CDR3 has 15 residues. Here the CDR3 reads CASSRGTSGFNEQFF. The CDR3 nucleotides read TGTGCCAGCAGCCGTGGGACTAGCGGGTTCAATGAGCAGTTCTTC.

The chain joins TRBV2 to TRBJ1-5, with 7 bases identical to TRBD1. The V gene end was trimmed by 8 bases and the J gene end by 7 bases; junction bases not matched to a gene: 8. From germline, CDR1 is SNHLY and CDR2 FYNNEI. There are 13 residues in the CDR3. CDR3 protein: CASLGQSSQPQHF. Written as DNA, the CDR3 is TGTGCCAGCCTGGGACAGTCGTCCCAGCCCCAGCATTTT.

This clone was counted between two and nine times. J is TRBJ2-3 and V is TRBV15; TRBD1 matches at 7 bases. The CDR3 has 13 amino acids. J lost 4 bases, V lost 7 bases, and 5 bases had no gene match. CDR1 and CDR2 from the germline V gene are LNHNV and YYDKDF (reference sequence). CDR3 sequence: CATKPQGADTQYF. CDR3 DNA: TGTGCCACCAAACCCCAGGGGGCAGATACGCAGTATTTT.

This sequence joins TRBV6-5 and TRBJ2-7; 8 nucleotides align to TRBD1. The CDR3 consists of 14 residues. The germline gives CDR1 MNHEY, CDR2 SVGAGI. The ends lost 7 bases at V and 3 bases at J; junction bases unmatched: 8. CDR3 in amino acids: CASKTGDNLYEQYF. The CDR3 nucleotides read TGTGCCAGCAAGACAGGGGACAATCTCTACGAGCAGTACTTC.

V is TRBV6-1 and J is TRBJ1-2; 8 bases agree with TRBD1. Losses at the gene ends were 6 bases for V and 4 bases for J; bases not matched to a gene: 10. The V gene's germline CDR1 is MNHNS and CDR2 SASEGT. This CDR3 has 15 residues. This CDR3 reads CASRSQGGRGYGYTF. The CDR3 DNA reads as TGTGCCAGCAGATCACAGGGGGGGAGGGGCTATGGCTACACCTTC.

This chain connects TRBV30 to TRBJ1-1, with TRBD1 matching 8 bases. Per the germline V gene, CDR1 is GTSNPN and CDR2 is SVGIG (reference sequence). This CDR3 contains 14 residues. Unmatched junction bases numbered 6, after V lost 1 base and J lost 5 bases. In DNA, the CDR3 is TGTGCCTGGAGTGGCCAGGGGGCGCGGACTGAAGCTTTCTTT. Translation: CAWSGQGARTEAFF. The variable domain in full, with the rest retrieved from reference TRBV30 and TRBJ1-1, is SQTIHQWPATLVQPVGSPLSLECTVEGTSNPNLYWYRQAAGRGLQLLFYSVGIGQISSEVPQNLSASRPQDRQFILSSKKLLLSDSGFYLCAWSGQGARTEAFFGQGTRLTVV.

V is TRBV7-2 and J is TRBJ2-5, with 9 nucleotides matching TRBD2. This CDR3 region has 14 residues. Germline V gene lookup returns CDR1 SGHTA and CDR2 FQGNSA. V trimming: 5 bases; J trimming: 11 bases; junction bases outside the gene matches: 12. The CDR3 nucleotides read TGTGCCAGCAGCCGCGGGGGGGGCCTCTGGGAGCAGTACTTC. Its protein product is CASSRGGGLWEQYF. The full variable domain, with the rest looked up from reference TRBV7-2 and TRBJ2-5, is GAGVSQSPSNKVTEKGKDVELRCDPISGHTALYWYRQSLGQGLEFLIYFQGNSAPDKSGLPSDRFSAERTGGSVSTLTIQRTQQEDSAVYLCASSRGGGLWEQYFGPGTRLLVL.

This clone was observed a few times. This chain joins TRBV7-9 and TRBJ1-1, with D possibly matching TRBD1 (6 bases). The CDR3 runs to 13 residues. Germline V gene sequence: CDR1 SEHNR, CDR2 FQNEAQ (reference sequence). V was pared by 6 bases and J by 6 bases, with 14 bases between. The CDR3 sequence is CASSRTGRSEAFF. CDR3 coding DNA: TGTGCCAGCAGTCGTACAGGGAGATCTGAAGCTTTCTTT.

J is TRBJ2-1 and V is TRBV5-5; D gene uncertain. This CDR3 is 16 amino acids long. The V end lost 0 bases, the J end lost 0 bases, and 10 bases lay between the germline ends. The germline CDR1 and CDR2 sequences are SGHKS and YYEKEE (reference sequence). The CDR3 is CASSLASRSSYNEQFF. The DNA for the CDR3 is TGTGCCAGCAGCTTGGCCTCGAGGAGCTCCTACAATGAGCAGTTCTTC.

The CDR3 is CASSFGTGANVLTF. In DNA form, the CDR3 reads TGCGCCAGCAGCTTCGGGACTGGGGCCAACGTCCTGACTTTC. The chain is built from TRBV5-1 and TRBJ2-6; TRBD2 might be the D (5 bases). Germline V gene sequence: CDR1 SGHRS, CDR2 YFSETQ. The ends were cut back, 2 bases at V and 2 bases at J, with 5 bases in the middle. The CDR3 contains 14 residues. Supplemented by reference TRBV5-1 and TRBJ2-6, the full variable domain reads KAGVTQTPRYLIKTRGQQVTLSCSPISGHRSVSWYQQTPGQGLQFLFEYFSETQRNKGNFPGRFSGRQFSNSRSEMNVSTLELGDSALYLCASSFGTGANVLTFGAGSRLTVL.

This clone showed up just once. The chain combines TRBV4-1 with TRBJ2-3, with D possibly being TRBD1 (6 bases). The CDR3 extends over 16 amino acids. In germline, CDR1 is MGHRA, CDR2 YSYEKL. V shed 3 bases and J shed 0 bases, with 13 bases lying between them. The CDR3 DNA sequence: TGCGCCAGCAGCCAGGGGACATTTCCTAGCACAGATACGCAGTATTTT. Its protein is CASSQGTFPSTDTQYF.

As DNA, the CDR3 is TGCGCCAGCAGAACAACAGGTCCCGGGGAGCTGTTTTTT. It translates to CASRTTGPGELFF. V is TRBV5-1 and J is TRBJ2-2; TRBD1 is a possible D gene (5 bases). CDR1 SGHRS and CDR2 YFSETQ come from the germline V gene. Trimming shortened V by 5 bases and J by 6 bases, and 11 bases separated the two germline ends. CDR3 length: 13 residues.

V usage is TRBV4-2 and J usage is TRBJ1-4; TRBD1 matches 9 bases. The CDR3 consists of 15 residues. Trimming took 4 bases from V and 6 from J; bases not matched to a gene: 6. The germline V gene encodes CDR1 LGHNA and CDR2 YNFKEQ. The CDR3 is CASSPDRGMDEKLFF. Here the CDR3 DNA reads TGTGCCAGCAGCCCCGACAGGGGGATGGATGAAAAACTGTTTTTT.

This clone was seen a single time. The rearrangement uses TRBV30 and TRBJ2-3; D is uncertain. CDR1 and CDR2 from the germline V gene are GTSNPN and SVGIG (reference sequence). Trimming left V 0 bases short and J 4 bases short, with 5 bases between. The CDR3 contains 12 residues. The CDR3 region has the DNA TGTGCCTGGAGTGTATTCTCAGATACGCAGTATTTT. Encoded protein: CAWSVFSDTQYF.

The rearrangement uses TRBV2 and TRBJ2-1, with 13 nucleotides matching TRBD2. V lost 10 bases and J lost 6; bases outside the gene matches: 6. The germline V gene has CDR1 SNHLY and CDR2 FYNNEI. CDR3 length: 14 residues. This CDR3 is CAIGTSGIGNEQFF. As DNA, the CDR3 is TGTGCCATAGGGACTAGCGGGATCGGCAATGAGCAGTTCTTC. The variable domain in full, completed from reference TRBV2 and TRBJ2-1, reads EPEVTQTPSHQVTQMGQEVILRCVPISNHLYFYWYRQILGQKVEFLVSFYNNEISEKSEIFDDQFSVERPDGSNFTLKIRSTKLEDSAMYFCAIGTSGIGNEQFFGPGTRLTVL.

The rearrangement uses TRBV30 and TRBJ2-5; weak D call: TRBD1 (7 bases). The CDR3 contains 14 residues. The ends were cut back, 1 base at V and 5 bases at J, with 14 bases in the middle. The V gene's germline CDR1 is GTSNPN and CDR2 SVGIG (reference sequence). CDR3 bases: TGTGCCTGGAGTGGCGGACTACAGGGGGAGACCCAGTACTTC. It specifies CAWSGGLQGETQYF. The variable domain in full, completed from reference TRBV30 and TRBJ2-5, reads SQTIHQWPATLVQPVGSPLSLECTVEGTSNPNLYWYRQAAGRGLQLLFYSVGIGQISSEVPQNLSASRPQDRQFILSSKKLLLSDSGFYLCAWSGGLQGETQYFGPGTRLLVL.

This clone has a single count. The V and J genes are TRBV2 and TRBJ1-4, with unresolved D. In germline, CDR1 is SNHLY, CDR2 FYNNEI. V dropped 7 bases and J dropped 10 bases, with 16 bases sitting between them. This CDR3 has 13 residues. CDR3 nucleotide sequence: TGTGCCAGCAAAGGAGAGTGGATGGGAAAACTGTTTTTT. It codes for CASKGEWMGKLFF.

CDR3 sequence reads: CASTEDRVRSNEQFF. The CDR3 coding sequence is TGCGCCAGCACAGAAGACAGGGTAAGGAGCAATGAGCAGTTCTTC. The chain employs TRBV10-2 and TRBJ2-1, with 7 bases aligning to TRBD1. CDR1 WSHSY and CDR2 SAAADI come from the germline V gene. The V segment lost 7 bases and the J segment 6 bases; nucleotides outside the gene matches: 12. The length of the CDR3 is 15 residues.

V is TRBV6-6 and J is TRBJ1-5, with 11 bases matching TRBD1. The V and J ends lost 6 bases and 6 bases, in that order; junction bases with no gene match: 7. Germline CDR1 reads MNHNY; CDR2 reads SVGAGI (reference sequence). This CDR3 is 15 amino acids long. The CDR3 DNA reads as TGTGCCAGCAGAGGGGGGACAGGGGGTCGTCAGCCCCAGCATTTT. This encodes CASRGGTGGRQPQHF.

This CDR3 is CASSMEGLTSNTGELFF. DNA for the CDR3: TGTGCCAGTAGTATGGAGGGACTAACCTCGAACACCGGGGAGCTGTTTTTT. The chain uses TRBV19 and TRBJ2-2, with 7 bases fitting TRBD2. Looked up from germline, CDR1 is LNHDA and CDR2 is SQIVND (reference sequence). This CDR3 spans 17 amino acids. The V segment lost 3 bases and the J segment 0 bases; nucleotides outside the gene matches: 7.

The chain employs TRBV6-5 and TRBJ2-7; 7 bases are a match to TRBD1. The CDR3 contains 14 residues. The germline CDR1 and CDR2 sequences are MNHEY and SVGAGI. The V gene end was trimmed by 10 bases and the J gene end by 2 bases; junction bases not matched to a gene: 11. The CDR3 nucleotides read TGTGCCACGACAGACCGGGACAGAGCCTACGAGCAGTACTTC. Translating gives CATTDRDRAYEQYF.

The V gene is TRBV7-2, the J gene TRBJ1-2, with a tentative D call TRBD1 (6 bases). There are 15 residues in the CDR3. The V and J ends lost 2 bases and 0 bases respectively, with 10 bases between them. Germline CDR1 reads SGHTA; CDR2 reads FQGNSA. CDR3 sequence reads: CASSLSGGSNYGYTF. Written as DNA, the CDR3 is TGTGCCAGCAGCTTATCGGGGGGCTCTAACTATGGCTACACCTTC.